This T cell receptor beta chain was sequenced for a study of T cells in Graves' hyperthyroidism and ophthalmopathy. Overall study context: Peripheral blood collection took place at initial diagnosis, before any treatment.

Study findings and constraints: Ophthalmopathy and stable hyperthyroidism were told apart by a 13 V-J model.

Amplified TCR beta CDR3 regions derived from RNA transcripts. RT-PCR in the first round (using the HTBI primer set) targeted the TCR CDR3. TCRdb called the multiplex PCR reads again in MiXCR, with one record for every CDR3 protein. The sample includes a few hundred thousand distinct CDR3 sequences, more than 13% of them seen just once. The V end was cut by 0 bases, the J end by 7 bases, with 16 bases between. CDR1 and CDR2 from the germline V gene are LNHNV and YYDKDF (reference sequence). The length of the CDR3 is 15 residues. To note about this clonotype: Its antigen remains unidentified. A read error may explain this, as a much larger clone is one base away.

Diagnostic decisions used clinical symptoms, serum thyroxine and TRAb, thyroid ultrasound and orbital computed tomography. This chain links TRBV15 with TRBJ2-7; perhaps TRBD2 as D (7 bases). The clonotype was recovered from a woman under 40 with Graves' hyperthyroidism. The sample comprised blood. The CDR3 DNA follows: TGTGCCACCAGCAGAGATGAGGGGGGGTACAATGAGCAGTACTTC. This encodes CATSRDEGGYNEQYF.